This TCR beta chain came from a study of siplizumab effects on memory and regulatory T cells. The method was immunoSEQ multiplex PCR; TCRdb's version includes in-frame clones alone and lacks a portion of them. The table includes approximately 60,000 clones, around 80% detected once. The germline V gene encodes CDR1 SEHNR and CDR2 FQNEAQ (reference sequence). The V and J ends lost 2 bases and 0 bases respectively, with 14 bases between them. The CDR3 sequence is 17 residues long. The rearrangement joins TRBV7-9 to TRBJ1-3; the D is unclear. The sample was memory CD4+ T cells sorted from blood. The sequence was obtained from a human donor in good health. The CDR3 is CASSLLSDPSSGNTIYF. The CDR3 region has the DNA TGTGCCAGCAGCTTACTTTCGGACCCTAGCTCTGGAAACACCATATATTTT.